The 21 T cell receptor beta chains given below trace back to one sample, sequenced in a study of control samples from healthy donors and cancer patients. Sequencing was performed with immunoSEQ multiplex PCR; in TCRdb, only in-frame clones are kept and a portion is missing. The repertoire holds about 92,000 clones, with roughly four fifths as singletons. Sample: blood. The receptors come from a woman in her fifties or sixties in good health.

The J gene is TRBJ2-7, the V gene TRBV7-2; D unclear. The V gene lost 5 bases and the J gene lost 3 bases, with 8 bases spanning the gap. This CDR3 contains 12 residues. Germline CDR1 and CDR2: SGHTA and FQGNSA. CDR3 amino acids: CASSPTLYEQYF. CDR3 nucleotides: TGTGCCAGCAGCCCGACGCTCTACGAGCAGTACTTC.

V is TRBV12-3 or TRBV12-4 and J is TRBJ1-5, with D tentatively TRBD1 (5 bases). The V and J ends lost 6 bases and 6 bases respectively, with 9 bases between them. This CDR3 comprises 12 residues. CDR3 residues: CASRPDSQPQHF. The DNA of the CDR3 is TGTGCCAGCAGACCCGACAGTCAGCCCCAGCATTTT.

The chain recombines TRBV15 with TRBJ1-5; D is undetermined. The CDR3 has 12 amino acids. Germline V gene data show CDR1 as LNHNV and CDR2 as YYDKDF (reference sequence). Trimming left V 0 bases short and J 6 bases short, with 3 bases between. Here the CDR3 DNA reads TGTGCCACCAGCAGAGACACTCAGCCCCAGCATTTT. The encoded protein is CATSRDTQPQHF.

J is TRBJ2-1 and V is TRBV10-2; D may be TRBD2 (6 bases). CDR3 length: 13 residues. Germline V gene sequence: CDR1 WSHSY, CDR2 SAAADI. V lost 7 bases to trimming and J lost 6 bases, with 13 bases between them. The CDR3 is CASTRGAGNEQFF. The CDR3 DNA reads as TGCGCCAGCACGAGGGGAGCGGGCAATGAGCAGTTCTTC.

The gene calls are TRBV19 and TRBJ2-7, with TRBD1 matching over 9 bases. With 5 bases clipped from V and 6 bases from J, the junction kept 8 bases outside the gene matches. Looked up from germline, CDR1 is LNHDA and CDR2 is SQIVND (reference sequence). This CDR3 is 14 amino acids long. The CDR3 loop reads CASSPDRGGLEQYF. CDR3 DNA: TGTGCCAGTAGTCCGGACAGGGGAGGGCTCGAGCAGTACTTC.

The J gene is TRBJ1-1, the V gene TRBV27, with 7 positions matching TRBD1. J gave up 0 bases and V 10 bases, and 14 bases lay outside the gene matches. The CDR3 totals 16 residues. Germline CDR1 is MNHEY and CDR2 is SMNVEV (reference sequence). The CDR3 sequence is CAIIARGRRVNTEAFF. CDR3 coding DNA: TGTGCCATCATCGCGAGGGGGCGTAGGGTGAACACTGAAGCTTTCTTT.

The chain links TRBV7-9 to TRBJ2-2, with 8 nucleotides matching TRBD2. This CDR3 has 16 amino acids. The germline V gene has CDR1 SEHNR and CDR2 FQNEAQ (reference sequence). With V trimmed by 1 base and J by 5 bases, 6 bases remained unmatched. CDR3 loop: CASSLGGGRGTGELFF. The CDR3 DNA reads TGTGCCAGCAGCTTAGGCGGGGGGCGCGGAACCGGGGAGCTGTTTTTT.

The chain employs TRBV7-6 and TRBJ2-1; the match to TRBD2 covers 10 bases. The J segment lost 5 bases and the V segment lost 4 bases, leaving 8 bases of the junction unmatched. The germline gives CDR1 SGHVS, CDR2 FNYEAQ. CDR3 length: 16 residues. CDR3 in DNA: TGTGCCAGCAGCTCTCCGCTTCTAGCGGGAGACAATGAGCAGTTCTTC. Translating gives CASSSPLLAGDNEQFF.

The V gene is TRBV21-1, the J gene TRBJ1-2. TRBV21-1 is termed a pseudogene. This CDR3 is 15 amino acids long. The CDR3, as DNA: TGTGCCAGCAGCAAAGGTAGGGCCTCACAAGGACGCTACACCTTC. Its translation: CASSKGRASQGRYTF.

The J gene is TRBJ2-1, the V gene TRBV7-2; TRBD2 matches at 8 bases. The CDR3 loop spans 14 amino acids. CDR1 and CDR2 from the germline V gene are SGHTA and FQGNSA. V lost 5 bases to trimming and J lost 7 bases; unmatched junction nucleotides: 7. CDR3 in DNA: TGTGCCAGCAGCCTCGGGAGGGCCCGTAATGAGCAGTTCTTC. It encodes CASSLGRARNEQFF.

CDR3 region: CSVATSPLRGGNTIYF. The CDR3, as DNA: TGCAGCGTTGCCACCTCCCCCTTGAGAGGGGGAAACACCATATATTTT. The rearrangement uses TRBV29-1 and TRBJ1-3; D ambiguous. The CDR3 is 16 amino acids. Trimming cost V 4 bases and J 4 bases, with 20 bases left between them. Germline V lookup: CDR1 SQVTM, CDR2 ANQGSEA.

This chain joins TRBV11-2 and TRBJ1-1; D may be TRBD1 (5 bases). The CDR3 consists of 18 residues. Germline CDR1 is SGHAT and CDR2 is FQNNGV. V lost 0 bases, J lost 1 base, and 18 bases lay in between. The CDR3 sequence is CASSLDLGSGGRNTEAFF. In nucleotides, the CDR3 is TGTGCCAGCAGCTTAGATCTGGGTTCGGGGGGTCGGAACACTGAAGCTTTCTTT.

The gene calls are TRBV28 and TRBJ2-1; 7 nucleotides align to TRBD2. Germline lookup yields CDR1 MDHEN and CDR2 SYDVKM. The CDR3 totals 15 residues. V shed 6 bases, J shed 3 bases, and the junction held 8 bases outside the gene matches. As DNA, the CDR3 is TGTGCCAGCAGAAAAAGCGGGATTCTCTACAATGAGCAGTTCTTC. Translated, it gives CASRKSGILYNEQFF.

The DNA for the CDR3 is TGCGCCAGCAGCCCTCGGCGGACTAGCGGGCAAAGCTCCTACAATGAGCAGTTCTTC. It specifies CASSPRRTSGQSSYNEQFF. This chain links TRBV10-1 with TRBJ2-1, with 11 bases lining up with TRBD2. J was trimmed by 0 bases and V by 6 bases; bases with no gene match: 13. In germline, CDR1 is WNHNN, CDR2 SYGVQD (reference sequence). The CDR3 length is 19 residues.

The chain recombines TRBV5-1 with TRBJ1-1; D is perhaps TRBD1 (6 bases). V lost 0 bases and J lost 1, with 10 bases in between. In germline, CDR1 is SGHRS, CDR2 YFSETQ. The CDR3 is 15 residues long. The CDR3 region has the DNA TGCGCCAGCAGCTTGGCGGGGGCCCGGAACACTGAAGCTTTCTTT. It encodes CASSLAGARNTEAFF.

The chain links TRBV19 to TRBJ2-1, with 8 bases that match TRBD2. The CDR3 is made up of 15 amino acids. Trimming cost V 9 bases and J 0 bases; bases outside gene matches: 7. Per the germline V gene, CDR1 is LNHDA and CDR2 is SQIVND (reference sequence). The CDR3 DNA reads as TGTGCCAGCAGGGCAAGCGGGAGCTCCTACAATGAGCAGTTCTTC. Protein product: CASRASGSSYNEQFF.

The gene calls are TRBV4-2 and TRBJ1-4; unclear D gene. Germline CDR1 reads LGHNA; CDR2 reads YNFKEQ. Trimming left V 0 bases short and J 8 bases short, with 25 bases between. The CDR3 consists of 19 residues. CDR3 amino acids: CASSQDLPSGVGRREKLFF. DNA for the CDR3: TGTGCCAGCAGCCAAGATTTGCCGTCGGGCGTTGGGAGGCGGGAAAAACTGTTTTTT.

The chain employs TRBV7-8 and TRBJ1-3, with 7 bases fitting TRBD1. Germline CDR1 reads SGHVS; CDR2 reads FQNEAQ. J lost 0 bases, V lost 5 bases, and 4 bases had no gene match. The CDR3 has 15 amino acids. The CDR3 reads CASSPRTGSGNTIYF. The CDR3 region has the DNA TGTGCCAGCAGCCCACGGACAGGCTCTGGAAACACCATATATTTT.

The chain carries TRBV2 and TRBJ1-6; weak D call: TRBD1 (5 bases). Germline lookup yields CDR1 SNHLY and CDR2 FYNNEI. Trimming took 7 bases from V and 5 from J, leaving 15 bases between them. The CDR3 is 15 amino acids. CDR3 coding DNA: TGTGCCAGCACCGAAAGGGGTGGAGATAATTCACCCCTCCACTTT. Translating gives CASTERGGDNSPLHF.

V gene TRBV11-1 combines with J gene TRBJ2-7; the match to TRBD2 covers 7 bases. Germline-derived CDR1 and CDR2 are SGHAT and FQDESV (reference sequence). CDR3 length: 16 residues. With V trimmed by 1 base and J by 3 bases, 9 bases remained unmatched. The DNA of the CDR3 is TGTGCCAGCAGCTTAGAGTCCGGGACTACTCACTACGAGCAGTACTTC. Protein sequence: CASSLESGTTHYEQYF. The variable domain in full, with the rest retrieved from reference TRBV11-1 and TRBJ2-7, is EAEVAQSPRYKITEKSQAVAFWCDPISGHATLYWYRQILGQGPELLVQFQDESVVDDSQLPKDRFSAERLKGVDSTLKIQPAELGDSAMYLCASSLESGTTHYEQYFGPGTRLTVT.

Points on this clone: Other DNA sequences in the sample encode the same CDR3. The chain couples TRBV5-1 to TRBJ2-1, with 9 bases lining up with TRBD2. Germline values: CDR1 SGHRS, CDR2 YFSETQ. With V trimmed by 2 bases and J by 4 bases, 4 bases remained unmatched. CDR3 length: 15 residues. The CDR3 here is CASSLSGGTYNEQFF. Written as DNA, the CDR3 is TGCGCCAGCAGCTTAAGCGGGGGGACTTACAATGAGCAGTTCTTC.